One sample yielded the 21 T cell receptor beta chains listed below, sequenced in a study of shared clonotypes between healthy human individuals. Profiling relied on immunoSEQ multiplex PCR, and the TCRdb table lists in-frame clones only, not all of them. The profile shows around 99,000 clones, 68% of them singletons. The sequencing sample was made of memory CD8+ T cells sorted from blood. Subset: CD45RO+ cells pooled with CCR7-negative TemRA cells. These receptor sequences come from a man between 25 and 39 years old in good health.

V usage is TRBV28 and J usage is TRBJ2-3; 7 nucleotides line up with TRBD2. After removal of 4 bases from V and 1 base from J, the junction contained 5 bases not matched to a gene. This CDR3 has 15 residues. Germline V lookup: CDR1 MDHEN, CDR2 SYDVKM. CDR3 region: CASSSGTIGTDTQYF. CDR3 DNA sequence: TGTGCCAGCAGTTCTGGGACTATCGGCACAGATACGCAGTATTTT.

This clone was detected a few times. The V gene is TRBV18, the J gene TRBJ2-3, with a possible D match to TRBD2 (6 bases). The CDR3 length is 15 residues. Germline CDR1 reads KGHSH; CDR2 reads LQKENI. The V end lost 3 bases, the J end lost 1 base, and 11 bases lay between the germline ends. CDR3 coding DNA: TGTGCCAGCTCACCGCCTAGCGCCGGCACAGATACGCAGTATTTT. Its protein product is CASSPPSAGTDTQYF.

This clone was counted only a few times. V usage is TRBV6-6 and J usage is TRBJ2-7, with D hard to call. The germline gives CDR1 MNHNY, CDR2 SVGAGI (reference sequence). CDR3 length equals 13 residues. V was clipped by 0 bases and J by 2 bases, with 5 bases between them. CDR3 coding DNA: TGTGCCAGCAGTTACTCCGACACCTACGAGCAGTACTTC. Translating it yields CASSYSDTYEQYF.

There are a few counts of this clone. CDR3 bases: TGTGCCAGCAGCGGGACTACAAACACCGGGGAGCTGTTTTTT. This encodes CASSGTTNTGELFF. The chain carries TRBV7-4 and TRBJ2-2, with 7 bases aligning to TRBD2. Germline trimming cut 5 bases from V and 2 bases from J; bases unmatched to any gene: 2. CDR1 and CDR2 from the germline V gene are SGHVT and SQSDAQ. This CDR3 region has 14 residues.

V gene TRBV27 combines with J gene TRBJ2-2, with TRBD1 identical over 8 bases. V trimming: 10 bases; J trimming: 5 bases; junction bases outside the gene matches: 24. Looked up from germline, CDR1 is MNHEY and CDR2 is SMNVEV (reference sequence). The CDR3 sequence is 19 residues long. CDR3 bases: TGTGCCACCAGAGCCGTTGGACAGGGCCTATCGTCGTGGACCGGGGAGCTGTTTTTT. It translates to CATRAVGQGLSSWTGELFF.

This clone was seen more than once but under ten times. The rearrangement uses TRBV11-2 and TRBJ2-1; TRBD1 matches at 8 bases. The junction had 2 bases not matched to a gene; V was cut back by 4 bases and J by 0 bases. This CDR3 comprises 15 residues. Germline loops: CDR1 SGHAT, CDR2 FQNNGV. The CDR3 DNA sequence: TGTGCCAGCAGCTCCGGGACAGGCTCCTACAATGAGCAGTTCTTC. Encoded protein: CASSSGTGSYNEQFF. Full variable domain (rest looked up from reference TRBV11-2 and TRBJ2-1): EAGVAQSPRYKIIEKRQSVAFWCNPISGHATLYWYQQILGQGPKLLIQFQNNGVVDDSQLPKDRFSAERLKGVDSTLKIQPAKLEDSAVYLCASSSGTGSYNEQFFGPGTRLTVL.

V gene TRBV2 combines with J gene TRBJ2-7; D uncertain. Trimming took off 0 bases at V and 4 bases at J, with 4 bases between the two ends. Germline lookup yields CDR1 SNHLY and CDR2 FYNNEI. The CDR3 loop spans 12 amino acids. This CDR3 is CASSEAGYEQYF. CDR3 DNA: TGTGCCAGCAGTGAAGCGGGGTACGAGCAGTACTTC.

The chain carries TRBV5-5 and TRBJ1-1; D call uncertain. The V end was cut by 5 bases, the J end by 7 bases, with 12 bases between. Germline V CDR1 and CDR2: SGHKS, YYEKEE (reference sequence). This CDR3 spans 12 amino acids. CDR3 region: CASSFRTDEAFF. Here the CDR3 DNA reads TGTGCCAGCAGTTTCCGGACGGATGAAGCTTTCTTT. Full variable domain (remainder filled in from reference TRBV5-5 and TRBJ1-1): DAGVTQSPTHLIKTRGQQVTLRCSPISGHKSVSWYQQVLGQGPQFIFQYYEKEERGRGNFPDRFSARQFPNYSSELNVNALLLGDSALYLCASSFRTDEAFFGQGTRLTVV.

This rearrangement joins TRBV9 to TRBJ2-1; D is perhaps TRBD2 (7 bases). Germline V gene data show CDR1 as SGDLS and CDR2 as YYNGEE. The CDR3 runs to 15 residues. V lost 0 bases, J lost 9 bases, and 16 bases lay in between. CDR3 protein: CASSVEGGKVGEQFF. Written as DNA, the CDR3 is TGTGCCAGCAGCGTAGAGGGGGGGAAGGTTGGTGAGCAGTTCTTC. Supplemented by reference TRBV9 and TRBJ2-1, the full variable domain reads DSGVTQTPKHLITATGQRVTLRCSPRSGDLSVYWYQQSLDQGLQFLIQYYNGEERAKGNILERFSAQQFPDLHSELNLSSLELGDSALYFCASSVEGGKVGEQFFGPGTRLTVL.

The genes are TRBV5-1 and TRBJ1-1, with 8 bases lining up with TRBD1. Germline V lookup: CDR1 SGHRS, CDR2 YFSETQ. V trimming: 8 bases; J trimming: 5 bases; junction bases outside the gene matches: 11. The CDR3 extends over 14 amino acids. CDR3 protein: CARDKDRVGTEAFF. CDR3 nucleotides: TGCGCCAGGGACAAGGACAGGGTTGGAACTGAAGCTTTCTTT. The complete variable domain, with remaining parts taken from reference TRBV5-1 and TRBJ1-1, reads KAGVTQTPRYLIKTRGQQVTLSCSPISGHRSVSWYQQTPGQGLQFLFEYFSETQRNKGNFPGRFSGRQFSNSRSEMNVSTLELGDSALYLCARDKDRVGTEAFFGQGTRLTVV.

Regarding this clone: With only one base between it and a far larger clone, this is likely a read error. The DNA of the CDR3 is TGCGCCAGCAGTTACTCGAACACTGAAGCTTTCTTT. It codes for CASSYSNTEAFF. This chain uses TRBV4-3 with TRBJ1-1; no clear D. Germline CDR1 and CDR2: LGHNA and YSLEER. With 6 bases removed from V and 1 base from J, the gap between germline ends came to 6 bases. The CDR3 is 12 amino acids.

The CDR3 loop reads CASSLGGRAYNEQFF. CDR3 nucleotides: TGTGCCAGCAGCTTAGGCGGGAGGGCCTACAATGAGCAGTTCTTC. The chain joins TRBV7-8 to TRBJ2-1; 9 bases align to TRBD2. After removal of 1 base from V and 2 bases from J, the junction contained 0 bases not matched to a gene. The length of the CDR3 is 15 residues. In germline, CDR1 is SGHVS, CDR2 FQNEAQ.

This clone appeared a few times. V usage is TRBV2 and J usage is TRBJ1-2; D not resolved. Per germline, CDR1 SNHLY and CDR2 FYNNEI. Deletions cut 8 bases from V and 0 bases from J, with 7 bases between. The CDR3 is 12 amino acids. The CDR3 sequence: CASEQANYGYTF. The CDR3 coding sequence is TGTGCCAGCGAGCAAGCTAACTATGGCTACACCTTC. Combining the CDR3 with reference TRBV2 and TRBJ1-2 gives the whole variable domain EPEVTQTPSHQVTQMGQEVILRCVPISNHLYFYWYRQILGQKVEFLVSFYNNEISEKSEIFDDQFSVERPDGSNFTLKIRSTKLEDSAMYFCASEQANYGYTFGSGTRLTVV.

This chain uses TRBV28 with TRBJ2-7; D may be TRBD2 (7 bases). V was shortened by 6 bases and J by 7 bases, with 13 bases between the two germline ends. The CDR3 length is 12 residues. The germline V gene encodes CDR1 MDHEN and CDR2 SYDVKM. CDR3 DNA sequence: TGTGCCAGCAGAGGGGGGGGATGGGAGCAGTACTTC. It codes for CASRGGGWEQYF.

This clone is a singleton in its sample. CDR3 region: CSVGRVEKLFF. CDR3 in DNA: TGCAGCGTTGGGAGGGTCGAAAAACTGTTTTTT. The genes are TRBV29-1 and TRBJ1-4; no definite D call. The V end lost 4 bases, the J end lost 8 bases, and 8 bases lay between the germline ends. This CDR3 is built from 11 residues. Per the germline V gene, CDR1 is SQVTM and CDR2 is ANQGSEA.

The chain has TRBV7-6 and TRBJ2-1; D may be TRBD1 (5 bases). The CDR3 length is 16 residues. V shed 2 bases and J shed 6 bases, with 17 bases lying between them. Germline assignment: CDR1 SGHVS and CDR2 FNYEAQ. The CDR3 DNA is TGTGCCAGCAGCTTAATTGCAGGGAACATCGGCAATGAGCAGTTCTTC. Protein: CASSLIAGNIGNEQFF.

V gene TRBV27 combines with J gene TRBJ1-1; D unclear. V lost 8 bases to trimming and J lost 0 bases, with 13 bases between them. The CDR3 contains 14 residues. Germline V gene sequence: CDR1 MNHEY, CDR2 SMNVEV (reference sequence). CDR3 sequence (DNA): TGTGCCAGCGGAGGCGCTGGATTGAACACTGAAGCTTTCTTT. As protein: CASGGAGLNTEAFF.

The V call is TRBV7-2, the J call TRBJ2-1; 13 bases map to TRBD2. Germline loops: CDR1 SGHTA, CDR2 FQGNSA. CDR3 length: 19 residues. The V and J ends lost 5 bases and 3 bases, in that order; junction bases with no gene match: 13. The CDR3 DNA follows: TGTGCCAGCAGCCAACTAGCGGGAGGGCCCGGCTACGTCTACAATGAGCAGTTCTTC. Translated, it gives CASSQLAGGPGYVYNEQFF.

Many counts were recorded for this clone. The chain joins TRBV5-6 to TRBJ2-3, with D unresolved. The CDR3 loop spans 14 amino acids. V was shortened by 4 bases and J by 1 base, with 10 bases between the two germline ends. Germline loops: CDR1 SGHDT, CDR2 YYEEEE. The CDR3 nucleotides read TGTGCCAGCAGCCCGGGCCCTGGCACAGATACGCAGTATTTT. Translated, it gives CASSPGPGTDTQYF.

The gene calls are TRBV28 and TRBJ2-5; 9 bases fit TRBD1. The CDR3 sequence is 15 residues long. J lost 5 bases, V lost 6 bases, and 10 bases had no gene match. CDR1 is MDHEN, CDR2 SYDVKM, per germline. As DNA, the CDR3 is TGTGCCAGCAGCCCTCTCGGACAGGGGAGCGAGACCCAGTACTTC. Its translation: CASSPLGQGSETQYF.

The chain recombines TRBV29-1 with TRBJ2-2; D tentatively fits TRBD1 or TRBD2 (5 bases each). Trimming pared 4 bases from V and 8 bases from J, leaving 11 bases between. The CDR3 loop spans 12 amino acids. CDR1 and CDR2 from the germline V gene are SQVTM and ANQGSEA. CDR3 loop: CSVGGAGGELFF. The CDR3 DNA reads TGCAGCGTTGGTGGGGCGGGTGGGGAGCTGTTTTTT.